This T cell receptor (beta chain) stems from a study of identical twins. Study outcomes and limitations: Cord blood beta clonotypes that were abundant carried fewer insertions, and memory repertoires showed no such trend.

The V end lost 7 bases, the J end lost 1 base, and 21 bases lay between the germline ends. CDR3 length: 17 amino acids. CDR1 and CDR2 from the germline V gene are KGHDR and SFDVKD. This clonotype was observed a handful of times. Antigen: not known. Unique molecular identifiers were present on the cDNA, which also gained a universal primer site by template switching. Using its own MiXCR run on the 5' RACE reads, TCRdb lists one record per CDR3 protein. The sample yields about 920,000 distinct CDR3 sequences, 9% to 15% seen once. Donors uniformly comprised healthy Caucasians. The data also belong to a second study, concerning yellow fever vaccine responses in identical twins.

Sequencing input: PBMCs. The origin of this receptor is a woman between 18 and 30 years old in good health. This chain links TRBV24-1 with TRBJ1-1; perhaps TRBD1 as D (5 bases). The CDR3 spells CATSPGGGHRGNTEAFF. In DNA, the CDR3 is TGTGCCACCAGCCCAGGAGGAGGACACAGAGGGAACACTGAAGCTTTCTTT.